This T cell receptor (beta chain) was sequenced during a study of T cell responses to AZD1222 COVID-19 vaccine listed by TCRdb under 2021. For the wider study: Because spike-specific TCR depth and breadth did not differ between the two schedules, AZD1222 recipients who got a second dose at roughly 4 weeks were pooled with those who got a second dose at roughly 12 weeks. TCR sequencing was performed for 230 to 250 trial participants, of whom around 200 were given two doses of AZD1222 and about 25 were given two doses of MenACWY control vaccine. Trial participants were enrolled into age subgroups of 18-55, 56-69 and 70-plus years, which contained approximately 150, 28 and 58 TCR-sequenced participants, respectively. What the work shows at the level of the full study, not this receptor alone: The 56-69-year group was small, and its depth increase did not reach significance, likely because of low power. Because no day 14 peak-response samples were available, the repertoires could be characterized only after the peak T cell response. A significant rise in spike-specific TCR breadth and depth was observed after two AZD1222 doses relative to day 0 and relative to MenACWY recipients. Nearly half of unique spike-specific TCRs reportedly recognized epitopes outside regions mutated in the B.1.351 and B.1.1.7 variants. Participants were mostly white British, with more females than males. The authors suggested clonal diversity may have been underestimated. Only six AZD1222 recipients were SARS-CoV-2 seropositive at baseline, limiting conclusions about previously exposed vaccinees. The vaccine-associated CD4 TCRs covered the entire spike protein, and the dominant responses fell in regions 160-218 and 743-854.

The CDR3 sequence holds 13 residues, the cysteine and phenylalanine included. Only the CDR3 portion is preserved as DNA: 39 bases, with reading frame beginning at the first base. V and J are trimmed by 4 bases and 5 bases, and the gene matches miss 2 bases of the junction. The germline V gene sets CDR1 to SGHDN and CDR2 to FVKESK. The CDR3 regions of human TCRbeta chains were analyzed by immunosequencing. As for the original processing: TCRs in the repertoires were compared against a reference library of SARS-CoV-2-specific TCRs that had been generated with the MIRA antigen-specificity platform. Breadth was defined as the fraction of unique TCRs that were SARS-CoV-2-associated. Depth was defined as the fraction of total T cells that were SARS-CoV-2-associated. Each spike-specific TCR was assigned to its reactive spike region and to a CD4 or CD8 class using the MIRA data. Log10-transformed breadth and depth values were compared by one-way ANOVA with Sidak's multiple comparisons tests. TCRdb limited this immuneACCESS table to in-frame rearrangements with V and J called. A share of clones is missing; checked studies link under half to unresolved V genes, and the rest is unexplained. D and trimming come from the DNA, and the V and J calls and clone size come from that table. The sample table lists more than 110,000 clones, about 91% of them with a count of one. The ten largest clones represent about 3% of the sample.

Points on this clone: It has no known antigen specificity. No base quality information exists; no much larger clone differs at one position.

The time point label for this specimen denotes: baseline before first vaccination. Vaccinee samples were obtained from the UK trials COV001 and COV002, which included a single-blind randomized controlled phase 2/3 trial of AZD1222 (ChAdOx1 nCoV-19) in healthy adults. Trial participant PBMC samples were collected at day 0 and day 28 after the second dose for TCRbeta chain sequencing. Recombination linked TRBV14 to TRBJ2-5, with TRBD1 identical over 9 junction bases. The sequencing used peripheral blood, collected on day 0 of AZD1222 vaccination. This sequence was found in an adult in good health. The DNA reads TGTGCCAGCAGCCGGGACAGGGACGAGACCCAGTACTTC. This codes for CASSRDRDETQYF. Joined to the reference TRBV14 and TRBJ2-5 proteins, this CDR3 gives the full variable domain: EAGVTQFPSHSVIEKGQTVTLRCDPISGHDNLYWYRRVMGKEIKFLLHFVKESKQDESGMPNNRFLAERTGGTYSTLKVQPAELEDSGVYFCASSRDRDETQYFGPGTRLLVL.